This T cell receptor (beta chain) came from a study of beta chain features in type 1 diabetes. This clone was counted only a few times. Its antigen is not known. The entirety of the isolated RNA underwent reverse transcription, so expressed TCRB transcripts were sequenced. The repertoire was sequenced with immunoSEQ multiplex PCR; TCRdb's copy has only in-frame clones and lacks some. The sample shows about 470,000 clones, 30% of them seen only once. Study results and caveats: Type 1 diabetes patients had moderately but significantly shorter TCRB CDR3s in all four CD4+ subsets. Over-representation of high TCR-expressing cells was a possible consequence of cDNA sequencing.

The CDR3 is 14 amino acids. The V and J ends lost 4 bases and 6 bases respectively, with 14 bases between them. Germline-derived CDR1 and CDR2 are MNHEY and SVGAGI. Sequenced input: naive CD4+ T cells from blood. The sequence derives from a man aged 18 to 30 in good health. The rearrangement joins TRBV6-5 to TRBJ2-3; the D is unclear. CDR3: CASSSKRPRDTQYF. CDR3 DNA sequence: TGTGCCAGCAGTTCTAAACGACCCCGCGATACGCAGTATTTT.